One sample yielded the 21 T cell receptor beta chains listed below, sequenced in a study of blood T cell repertoires in COVID-19. Sequencing was performed with immunoSEQ multiplex PCR; in TCRdb, only in-frame clones are kept and a portion is missing. The table shows roughly 420,000 clones, with approximately 87% occurring only once. Sequenced: PBMCs or T cells enriched from blood (not recorded which). All receptors come from a woman aged 30 to 39 with acute COVID-19.

The chain has TRBV9 and TRBJ1-2; D may be TRBD1 (5 bases). CDR1 is SGDLS, CDR2 YYNGEE, per germline. Trimming removed 0 bases from V and 4 bases from J, with 13 bases in between. CDR3 length: 15 residues. The CDR3 is CASSVESEGTYGYTF. As DNA, the CDR3 is TGTGCCAGCAGCGTAGAATCGGAGGGGACCTATGGCTACACCTTC.

This chain uses TRBV5-1 with TRBJ2-1; TRBD1 agrees at 10 bases. The V segment lost 2 bases and the J segment 5 bases; nucleotides outside the gene matches: 10. The CDR3 sequence is 17 residues long. From germline, CDR1 is SGHRS and CDR2 YFSETQ. The CDR3 spells CASSFLSGTGVNNEQFF. The CDR3 DNA sequence: TGCGCCAGCAGCTTTCTTAGCGGGACAGGGGTGAACAATGAGCAGTTCTTC.

The chain couples TRBV21-1 to TRBJ2-3; the table assigns TRBD1, which was not confirmed against the DNA. TRBV21-1 is tagged as a pseudogene. CDR3 size: 19 residues. CDR3 nucleotides: TGTGCCAGCAGCAAAGGGCACTTACAGGGGCGCCCTAGCACAGATACGCAGTATTTT. This codes for CASSKGHLQGRPSTDTQYF.

The chain is built from TRBV6-4 and TRBJ1-6; D is unresolved. The ends were cut back, 3 bases at V and 5 bases at J, with 11 bases in the middle. The CDR3 totals 15 residues. Germline V gene data show CDR1 as MRHNA and CDR2 as SNTAGT. In nucleotides, the CDR3 is TGTGCCAGCAGTGAGAGGGCCTTAAATAATTCACCCCTCCACTTT. Protein sequence: CASSERALNNSPLHF.

The count of this clone is one. The rearrangement joins TRBV2 to TRBJ2-3; 9 bases are a match to TRBD2. Germline V lookup: CDR1 SNHLY, CDR2 FYNNEI. This CDR3 comprises 16 residues. V shed 6 bases and J 0 bases; nucleotides not matched to a gene: 7. CDR3 loop: CASSGQAGGSTDTQYF. The CDR3 DNA sequence: TGTGCCAGCAGCGGACAAGCGGGGGGTAGCACAGATACGCAGTATTTT. The entire variable domain, with the rest obtained from reference TRBV2 and TRBJ2-3, is as follows: EPEVTQTPSHQVTQMGQEVILRCVPISNHLYFYWYRQILGQKVEFLVSFYNNEISEKSEIFDDQFSVERPDGSNFTLKIRSTKLEDSAMYFCASSGQAGGSTDTQYFGPGTRLTVL.

This chain links TRBV7-9 with TRBJ2-3; 7 positions agree with TRBD2. CDR3 size: 15 residues. The V gene end was trimmed by 5 bases and the J gene end by 4 bases; junction bases not matched to a gene: 9. Germline V gene sequence: CDR1 SEHNR, CDR2 FQNEAQ (reference sequence). The CDR3 sequence: CASSLTRLAADTQYF. In DNA form, the CDR3 reads TGTGCCAGCAGCCTAACTAGACTAGCAGCAGATACGCAGTATTTT. Complete variable domain (other parts from reference TRBV7-9 and TRBJ2-3): DTGVSQNPRHKITKRGQNVTFRCDPISEHNRLYWYRQTLGQGPEFLTYFQNEAQLEKSRLLSDRFSAERPKGSFSTLEIQRTEQGDSAMYLCASSLTRLAADTQYFGPGTRLTVL.

This clone was detected once. The chain joins TRBV14 to TRBJ1-2, with D hard to call. Germline-derived CDR1 and CDR2 are SGHDN and FVKESK. Trimming took 3 bases from V and 1 from J, leaving 3 bases between them. The CDR3 contains 12 residues. The CDR3 spells CASSQSNYGYTF. CDR3 bases: TGTGCCAGCAGCCAGAGTAACTATGGCTACACCTTC.

This chain uses TRBV5-1 with TRBJ1-4; unclear D gene. CDR1 is SGHRS, CDR2 YFSETQ, per germline. CDR3 length: 15 amino acids. V was pared by 0 bases and J by 6 bases, with 12 bases between. This chain's CDR3 is CASSLETAVYEKLFF. The CDR3 nucleotides read TGCGCCAGCAGCTTGGAAACAGCTGTTTATGAAAAACTGTTTTTT.

CDR3 region: CASKGPSTDTQYF. The CDR3 region has the DNA TGTGCCAGCAAGGGGCCCAGCACAGATACGCAGTATTTT. V is TRBV6-6 and J is TRBJ2-3; D perhaps matches TRBD1 (5 bases). The CDR3 is 13 amino acids. Trimming stripped 7 bases from V and 0 bases from J, with 8 bases between. The germline gives CDR1 MNHNY, CDR2 SVGAGI (reference sequence).

CDR3 region: CASTRSYYSNQPQHF. The CDR3 coding sequence is TGTGCCAGCACCCGATCTTACTATAGCAATCAGCCCCAGCATTTT. The genes are TRBV5-4 and TRBJ1-5; D gene unclear. The length of the CDR3 is 15 residues. Trimming removed 6 bases from V and 0 bases from J, with 13 bases in between. The V gene's germline CDR1 is SGHNT and CDR2 YYREEE (reference sequence).

The rearrangement links TRBV7-3 to TRBJ2-2; possible D gene TRBD1, 5 bases. This CDR3 has 15 amino acids. The V gene's germline CDR1 is SGHTA and CDR2 FQGTGA. V lost 5 bases and J 6 bases, leaving 16 bases between the germline ends. The CDR3 DNA sequence: TGTGCCAGCAGCCGTAGTAGGGGCCTCCCCGGGGAGCTGTTTTTT. Its protein product is CASSRSRGLPGELFF.

The chain carries TRBV18 and TRBJ2-3; D might be TRBD1 (6 bases). Germline V gene sequence: CDR1 KGHSH, CDR2 LQKENI. The CDR3 extends over 14 amino acids. Trimming shortened V by 6 bases and J by 3 bases, and 13 bases separated the two germline ends. CDR3 protein: CASSRQASTDTQYF. The CDR3 DNA follows: TGTGCCAGCTCCCGACAGGCGAGTACAGATACGCAGTATTTT. Variable domain in full (rest from reference TRBV18 and TRBJ2-3): NAGVMQNPRHLVRRRGQEARLRCSPMKGHSHVYWYRQLPEEGLKFMVYLQKENIIDESGMPKERFSAEFPKEGPSILRIQQVVRGDSAAYFCASSRQASTDTQYFGPGTRLTVL.

This clone has a handful of counts. The chain employs TRBV2 and TRBJ1-1; tentative D call: TRBD1 (5 bases). Germline V gives CDR1 SNHLY, CDR2 FYNNEI. This CDR3 spans 15 amino acids. V was shortened by 2 bases and J by 5 bases, with 15 bases between the two germline ends. CDR3 nucleotide sequence: TGTGCCAGCAGTGAATGGGGGGTTTCAGGGACTGAAGCTTTCTTT. Encoded protein: CASSEWGVSGTEAFF.

The chain joins TRBV19 to TRBJ1-2; 11 nucleotides line up with TRBD1. Germline V gene lookup returns CDR1 LNHDA and CDR2 SQIVND (reference sequence). The CDR3 runs to 15 residues. The J segment lost 5 bases and the V segment lost 5 bases, leaving 7 bases of the junction unmatched. This CDR3 is CASSPRTGGRYGYTF. The CDR3 DNA is TGTGCCAGTAGTCCCCGGACAGGGGGCAGATATGGCTACACCTTC.

The chain joins TRBV9 to TRBJ2-1, with D perhaps matching TRBD2 (5 bases). The ends were cut back, 0 bases at V and 8 bases at J, with 21 bases in the middle. Per the germline V gene, CDR1 is SGDLS and CDR2 is YYNGEE. The CDR3 length is 17 residues. DNA for the CDR3: TGTGCCAGCAGCGTAGATCTATCTAGCCGTCGTTCTGATGAGCAGTTCTTC. This codes for CASSVDLSSRRSDEQFF.

V and J are TRBV6-5 and TRBJ1-1; D gene ambiguous. This CDR3 has 14 amino acids. The germline CDR1 and CDR2 sequences are MNHEY and SVGAGI. V dropped 3 bases and J dropped 6 bases, with 14 bases sitting between them. CDR3 amino acids: CASSYGGVRSEAFF. CDR3 DNA: TGTGCCAGCAGTTATGGCGGGGTTAGGTCTGAAGCTTTCTTT.

This clone was seen once. This sequence joins TRBV2 and TRBJ1-3, with 7 bases that match TRBD1. V trimming: 7 bases; J trimming: 3 bases; junction bases outside the gene matches: 3. This CDR3 region has 13 residues. Germline V lookup: CDR1 SNHLY, CDR2 FYNNEI. As DNA, the CDR3 is TGTGCCAGCACAGGGACAGATGGAAACACCATATATTTT. Protein sequence: CASTGTDGNTIYF. The full variable domain, completed using reference TRBV2 and TRBJ1-3, is EPEVTQTPSHQVTQMGQEVILRCVPISNHLYFYWYRQILGQKVEFLVSFYNNEISEKSEIFDDQFSVERPDGSNFTLKIRSTKLEDSAMYFCASTGTDGNTIYFGEGSWLTVV.

The chain combines TRBV5-6 with TRBJ2-7, with 9 nucleotides matching TRBD1. Germline V gene data show CDR1 as SGHDT and CDR2 as YYEEEE. This CDR3 region has 14 residues. The J segment lost 5 bases and the V segment lost 4 bases, leaving 7 bases of the junction unmatched. The CDR3 spells CASSHRGRVNEQYF. Here the CDR3 DNA reads TGTGCCAGCAGCCACAGGGGGCGCGTCAACGAGCAGTACTTC.

This chain uses TRBV5-6 with TRBJ1-4; D gene ambiguous. Trimming pared 0 bases from V and 3 bases from J, leaving 6 bases between. This CDR3 is 14 amino acids long. Germline assignment: CDR1 SGHDT and CDR2 YYEEEE. DNA for the CDR3: TGTGCCAGCAGCTTGGTTCTTTCTAATGAAAAACTGTTTTTT. Its translation: CASSLVLSNEKLFF.

The sample holds a few counts of this clone. The chain links TRBV20-1 to TRBJ2-1; the match to TRBD2 covers 8 bases. The ends lost 3 bases at V and 13 bases at J; junction bases unmatched: 5. Germline V gives CDR1 DFQATT, CDR2 SNEGSKA (reference sequence). The CDR3 is 11 amino acids. CDR3 DNA: TGCAGTGCTAGCGGGGGGGCCGCCCAGTTCTTC. Translated: CSASGGAAQFF.

J is TRBJ2-3 and V is TRBV15; D is perhaps TRBD2 (6 bases). The V gene's germline CDR1 is LNHNV and CDR2 YYDKDF (reference sequence). The ends were cut back, 3 bases at V and 2 bases at J, with 12 bases in the middle. This CDR3 contains 15 residues. CDR3 DNA: TGTGCCACCAGCAGCCGGGACTCCGACACAGATACGCAGTATTTT. Its protein product is CATSSRDSDTDTQYF.